This T cell receptor (beta chain) is from a study of regulatory T cells in long-lasting Graves disease. CDR3-region Arm-PCR and iRepertoire HTBI primers produced the TCR beta libraries. Study processing details: Samples collectively showed 62 TRBV and around 15 TRBJ segments. Each CDR3 protein gets one entry after TCRdb re-called the multiplex PCR reads with MiXCR. These V and J calls rely on TCRdb rather than the paper's analysis. Among about 460,000 distinct CDR3 sequences listed, around a fifth were seen once. Indicated time point: persistent/refractory GD, antithyroid drugs over 5 years with positive TRAb. Following extraction of RNA from PBMCs, that RNA was used to make the TCR library. As collected, the peripheral blood samples measured about 8.1 milliliters each and went into EDTA tubes. The clonotype was recovered from a female donor with Graves disease. The sequencing here drew on peripheral blood mononuclear cells (PBMCs), taken when the disease was refractory, from a patient treated with antithyroid drugs.

The CDR3, as DNA: TGTGCCAGCAGGAAGGGACGTTGGGAGGTGAACACTGAAGCTTTCTTT. Residues: CASRKGRWEVNTEAFF. This rearrangement joins TRBV6-1 to TRBJ1-1; possible D gene TRBD1, 5 bases. The CDR3 is 16 residues long. Germline V CDR1 and CDR2: MNHNS, SASEGT. Trimming cost V 6 bases and J 0 bases, with 17 bases left between them.